This TCR beta chain appears in the sequencing data of a study of cytomegalovirus exposure and HLA in healthy donors. Turning to the study itself: T cells numbering around 190 million yielded more than 100 million unique TCR beta sequences in an earlier analysis. From HLA-typed donors, an early data release held tens of millions of unique TCRs.

General study results and limits: High specificity and sensitivity for cytomegalovirus status were reported for the classifier.

Both 60 Vbeta primers and 13 Jbeta primers went into the PCR. Generated by immunoSEQ multiplex PCR, the TCRdb table keeps only in-frame clones and is missing some. The repertoire holds under 200,000 clones, 75% seen once, with about 2.7% in the top ten. Germline CDR1 is SGHDN and CDR2 is FVKESK. Trimming took 0 bases from V and 3 from J, leaving 12 bases between them. This CDR3 has 15 residues. Unrecorded immune exposures were likely, despite nominal health at sampling. With respect to this clone: The target antigen is unknown.

This clonotype was obtained from a woman in her fifties or sixties in good health and CMV-seropositive. The V gene is TRBV14, the J gene TRBJ2-7; perhaps TRBD1 as D (5 bases). Material for sequencing was PBMCs. The CDR3 here is CASSQEGGAVYEQYF. The CDR3 nucleotides are TGTGCCAGCAGCCAAGAGGGTGGGGCCGTCTACGAGCAGTACTTC.